These 17 T cell receptor beta chains originate from one sample sequenced in a study of blood T cell repertoires in COVID-19 (dated by TCRdb to about 2020). Libraries were prepared through the immunoSEQ multiplex PCR assay. This is the immuneACCESS table as TCRdb keeps it, with only in-frame sequences that have V and J called. A part of the clones is gone; compared with another copy, unresolved V genes explain less than half, and the rest is unexplained. Here the sample has around 46,000 clones; over 80% occur a single time. The ten largest clones add up to about 7.3% of the sample. The sample was peripheral blood. These receptors were obtained from a middle-aged man with acute or convalescent COVID-19.

The chain is built from TRBV30 and TRBJ1-2; D unresolved. Germline V gene data show CDR1 as GTSNPN and CDR2 as SVGIG (reference sequence). The V and J ends lost 3 bases and 1 base respectively, with 6 bases between them. This CDR3 is built from 12 residues. The CDR3 protein is CAWREINYGYTF. The CDR3 nucleotides are TGTGCCTGGAGGGAGATTAACTATGGCTACACCTTC.

The V call is TRBV11-2, the J call TRBJ2-5; D uncertain. The CDR3 loop spans 13 amino acids. Germline V gives CDR1 SGHAT, CDR2 FQNNGV. V was trimmed by 1 base and J by 1 base, leaving 4 bases between them. CDR3: CASSLAIQETQYF. The CDR3 nucleotides read TGTGCCAGCAGCTTAGCCATCCAAGAGACCCAGTACTTC.

CDR3 residues: CAIKSAVAGYNSPLHF. CDR3 nucleotides: TGTGCCATTAAAAGCGCCGTGGCAGGGTATAATTCACCCCTCCACTTT. V is TRBV10-3 and J is TRBJ1-6; a possible D gene is TRBD1 (5 bases). Trimming took 9 bases from V and 4 from J, leaving 19 bases between them. The germline V gene has CDR1 ENHRY and CDR2 SYGVKD. CDR3 size: 16 residues.

This chain links TRBV11-1 with TRBJ2-2; D ambiguous. The germline V and J ends were trimmed by 1 base and 6 bases, with 9 bases remaining between them. The CDR3 is made up of 14 amino acids. Germline-derived CDR1 and CDR2 are SGHAT and FQDESV (reference sequence). The CDR3 DNA sequence: TGTGCCAGCAGCTTAGGCTACCGGGCCGGGGAGCTGTTTTTT. Its translation: CASSLGYRAGELFF.

The J gene is TRBJ2-7, the V gene TRBV9, with 8 bases lining up with TRBD2. This CDR3 is 14 amino acids long. The J segment lost 4 bases and the V segment lost 3 bases, leaving 6 bases of the junction unmatched. Germline assignment: CDR1 SGDLS and CDR2 YYNGEE. The CDR3, as DNA: TGTGCCAGCAGCGGTAGCGGGAACTCTTACGAGCAGTACTTC. Translating it yields CASSGSGNSYEQYF.

The genes are TRBV6-6 and TRBJ1-1; a weak D match, TRBD1 (5 bases). The length of the CDR3 is 15 residues. Trimming took 5 bases from V and 1 from J, leaving 14 bases between them. Germline lookup yields CDR1 MNHNY and CDR2 SVGAGI (reference sequence). The CDR3 DNA is TGTGCCAGCAGTCCCTCGGCGGGGGAGAACACTGAAGCTTTCTTT. Translation gives CASSPSAGENTEAFF.

The chain joins TRBV19 to TRBJ1-2; 7 bases are a match to TRBD1. The junction had 3 bases not matched to a gene; V was cut back by 9 bases and J by 2 bases. The CDR3 runs to 12 residues. The germline V gene has CDR1 LNHDA and CDR2 SQIVND (reference sequence). The CDR3 sequence is CASRGQNYGYTF. DNA for the CDR3: TGTGCCAGCAGGGGACAGAACTATGGCTACACCTTC.

The V gene is TRBV6-2 or TRBV6-3, the J gene TRBJ2-1, with D maybe TRBD2 (6 bases). Germline assignment: CDR1 MNHEY and CDR2 SVGEGT. The ends were cut back, 5 bases at V and 1 base at J, with 6 bases in the middle. The CDR3 is made up of 13 amino acids. The CDR3 nucleotides are TGTGCCAGCAGTGGGACTTCCTACAATGAGCAGTTCTTC. The encoded protein is CASSGTSYNEQFF.

This clone has a handful of counts. The chain links TRBV14 to TRBJ1-2; 8 bases fit TRBD1. The CDR3 runs to 14 residues. CDR1 SGHDN and CDR2 FVKESK come from the germline V gene. The V and J ends lost 0 bases and 4 bases, in that order; junction bases with no gene match: 1. As DNA, the CDR3 is TGTGCCAGCAGCCAAGACGACAGGGGCTATGGCTACACCTTC. This encodes CASSQDDRGYGYTF.

This chain connects TRBV30 to TRBJ2-1, with 12 bases that match TRBD2. V lost 2 bases and J lost 4; bases outside the gene matches: 9. CDR3 length: 17 amino acids. Per the germline V gene, CDR1 is GTSNPN and CDR2 is SVGIG (reference sequence). The CDR3 spells CAWSLRLAGGPYNEQFF. The CDR3 coding sequence is TGTGCCTGGAGTCTCCGGCTAGCGGGAGGGCCGTACAATGAGCAGTTCTTC.

This chain links TRBV7-3 with TRBJ2-7; 8 bases map to TRBD2. The ends lost 4 bases at V and 6 bases at J; junction bases unmatched: 5. This CDR3 has 13 amino acids. The germline CDR1 and CDR2 sequences are SGHTA and FQGTGA. This chain's CDR3 is CASSSGLDGEQYF. CDR3 DNA sequence: TGTGCCAGCAGCTCGGGACTAGACGGCGAGCAGTACTTC.

The rearrangement links TRBV11-2 to TRBJ1-6; D is uncertain. CDR1 and CDR2 from the germline V gene are SGHAT and FQNNGV. Trimming left V 1 base short and J 6 bases short, with 16 bases between. This CDR3 has 17 residues. The CDR3 is CASSLVFSGVSNSPLHF. The CDR3 nucleotides are TGTGCCAGCAGCTTAGTTTTTTCCGGAGTTAGTAATTCACCCCTCCACTTT. Variable domain in full (rest from reference TRBV11-2 and TRBJ1-6): EAGVAQSPRYKIIEKRQSVAFWCNPISGHATLYWYQQILGQGPKLLIQFQNNGVVDDSQLPKDRFSAERLKGVDSTLKIQPAKLEDSAVYLCASSLVFSGVSNSPLHFGNGTRLTVT.

The chain combines TRBV19 with TRBJ2-1; 9 nucleotides match TRBD2. CDR1 and CDR2 from the germline V gene are LNHDA and SQIVND (reference sequence). This CDR3 spans 15 amino acids. V shed 7 bases, J shed 6 bases, and the junction held 10 bases outside the gene matches. The CDR3 bases are TGTGCCAGTAAACAGGCGGGGGGGGGCCTCAATGAGCAGTTCTTC. Translating it yields CASKQAGGGLNEQFF. The full variable domain, its missing parts supplied by reference TRBV19 and TRBJ2-1, is DGGITQSPKYLFRKEGQNVTLSCEQNLNHDAMYWYRQDPGQGLRLIYYSQIVNDFQKGDIAEGYSVSREKKESFPLTVTSAQKNPTAFYLCASKQAGGGLNEQFFGPGTRLTVL.

The rearrangement links TRBV29-1 to TRBJ1-1; D not certain. The CDR3 has 10 residues. The germline V gene encodes CDR1 SQVTM and CDR2 ANQGSEA. The CDR3 spells CWRMNTEAFF. DNA of the CDR3: TGCTGGCGGATGAACACTGAAGCTTTCTTT. Based on the CDR3 plus reference TRBV29-1 and TRBJ1-1, the full variable domain is SAVISQKPSRDICQRGTSLTIQCQVDSQVTMMFWYRQQPGQSLTLIATANQGSEATYESGFVIDKFPISRPNLTFSTLTVSNMSPEDSSIYLCWRMNTEAFFGQGTRLTVV.

The chain joins TRBV7-2 to TRBJ2-1; 9 bases align to TRBD2. The CDR3 is made up of 17 amino acids. J gave up 1 base and V 1 base, and 5 bases lay outside the gene matches. Germline CDR1 reads SGHTA; CDR2 reads FQGNSA. This chain's CDR3 is CASSLGRGGRSYNEQFF. In nucleotides, the CDR3 is TGTGCCAGCAGCTTAGGGCGGGGGGGCCGTTCCTACAATGAGCAGTTCTTC.

CDR3 in DNA: TGTGCCAGTAGGAGGAGGGACAGGGGGGCCCCTAACTATGGCTACACCTTC. It translates to CASRRRDRGAPNYGYTF. The chain is built from TRBV19 and TRBJ1-2, with TRBD1 identical over 11 bases. V was clipped by 6 bases and J by 0 bases; unmatched bases: 9. The CDR3 sequence is 17 residues long. CDR1 LNHDA and CDR2 SQIVND come from the germline V gene (reference sequence).

Of note for this clone: This same CDR3 is encoded by further DNA sequences in the sample. The chain is built from TRBV7-9 and TRBJ2-7, with 7 bases that match TRBD1. The CDR3 runs to 14 residues. CDR1 is SEHNR, CDR2 FQNEAQ, per germline (reference sequence). V was clipped by 5 bases and J by 0 bases; unmatched bases: 4. The CDR3 DNA sequence: TGTGCCAGCAGCCTGACAGGGAGCTCCTACGAGCAGTACTTC. Amino acids: CASSLTGSSYEQYF. The full variable domain, rest sourced from reference TRBV7-9 and TRBJ2-7, is DTGVSQNPRHKITKRGQNVTFRCDPISEHNRLYWYRQTLGQGPEFLTYFQNEAQLEKSRLLSDRFSAERPKGSFSTLEIQRTEQGDSAMYLCASSLTGSSYEQYFGPGTRLTVT.